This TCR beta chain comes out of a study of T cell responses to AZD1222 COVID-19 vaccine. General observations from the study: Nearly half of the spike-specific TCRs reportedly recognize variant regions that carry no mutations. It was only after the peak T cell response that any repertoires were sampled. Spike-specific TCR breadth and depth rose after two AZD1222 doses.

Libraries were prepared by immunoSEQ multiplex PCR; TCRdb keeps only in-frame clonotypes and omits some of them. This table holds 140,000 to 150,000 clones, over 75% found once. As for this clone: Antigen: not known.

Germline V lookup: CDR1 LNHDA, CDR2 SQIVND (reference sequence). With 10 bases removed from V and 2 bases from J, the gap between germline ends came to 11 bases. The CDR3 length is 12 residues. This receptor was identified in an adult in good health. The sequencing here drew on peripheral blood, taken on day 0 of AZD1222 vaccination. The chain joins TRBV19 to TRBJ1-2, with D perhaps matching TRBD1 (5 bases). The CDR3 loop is CAMGDGNYGYTF. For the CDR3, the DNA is TGTGCCATGGGGGACGGGAACTATGGCTACACCTTC.